The TCR beta chain described here comes from a study of T cells in Graves' hyperthyroidism and ophthalmopathy. Clinical symptoms, serum thyroxine and TRAb, thyroid ultrasound and orbital computed tomography were used for the diagnoses. PBMCs were sourced from around 10 ml fresh peripheral blood. This clonotype was counted between two and nine times. RNA transcripts provided the source from which TCR beta CDR3 regions were amplified. The primer set for the first-round RT-PCR of the TCR CDR3 was HTBI. TCRdb processed the multiplex PCR reads anew with MiXCR; each CDR3 protein has one entry. The profile shows some 140,000 distinct CDR3 sequences, approximately 20% of them singletons. Trimming shortened V by 0 bases and J by 6 bases, and 7 bases separated the two germline ends. The CDR3 has 13 amino acids. Germline loops: CDR1 SGHRS, CDR2 YFSETQ.

The source is a woman aged 45 to 65 with Graves' hyperthyroidism that later progressed to Graves' ophthalmopathy. Sequencing input: blood. The J gene is TRBJ2-1, the V gene TRBV5-1; D is unresolved. CDR3 in DNA: TGCGCCAGCAGCTTGGAACTCACCAATGAGCAGTTCTTC. Translated, it gives CASSLELTNEQFF.